This T cell receptor beta chain was recovered during a study of cytomegalovirus exposure and HLA in healthy donors (TCRdb year 2017). Concerning the study at large: A later analysis indicated that the 95 to 150 validation repertoires were generated on the platform also employed for the approximately 700 repertoires of the first cohort. In addition to the first cohort of 666 subjects, a separate validation cohort of approximately 120 different subjects was used. High-throughput TCR immunosequencing, statistical association of individual TCRs with disease status, and machine learning were combined to predict cytomegalovirus infection status. The study was designed to test whether signatures of past pathogen exposure could be identified by cataloging public T cell receptors. The paper as a whole reports these results and caveats: The validation cohort had no HLA typing available for a later analysis, so co-occurrence within that cohort was assessed over all 120 or so repertoires. According to the authors, the approach could potentially be generalized to other disease states and immunological phenotypes. In the study, approximately 160 TCR beta chains were listed as associated with cytomegalovirus. Of the cluster scores, about 94% were above 0 in a later analysis, which found that TCRs clustered in the first cohort also tended to co-occur in the 110 or so validation repertoires. Across donors, most TCR sequences were observed very rarely, whereas some public TCRs were present in many individuals. In both the original and validation cohorts, the classifier was reported to diagnose cytomegalovirus status with high specificity and sensitivity. A few of the identified cytomegalovirus-associated TCR beta chains were confirmed in vitro to be specific for cytomegalovirus antigens.

In regard to this clone: No antigen is known for it. No quality values exist for individual bases; no much larger clone is one base distant.

The donors belonged to the validation cohort of under 150 subjects, which was separate from the approximately 680-subject first cohort. Library preparation used the immunoSEQ multiplex PCR assay. On the study's bioinformatics: To diagnose cytomegalovirus status from the catalog of TCR beta chain sequences, a statistical classification framework was built. In TCRdb, the immuneACCESS table is reduced to in-frame sequences with V and J assigned. These tables do not hold every clone; where another copy was compared, an unresolved V gene accounts for under half, and the others remain unexplained. That table supplies the V and J calls and clone size; D and trimming were determined from the DNA. Within this sample are approximately 200,000 clones, with 84% of them counted one time only. Of the sample, roughly 13% is held by the ten largest clones. In the germline V gene, CDR1 corresponds to SGHAT and CDR2 to FQNNGV. The CDR3 contains 16 residues, cysteine and phenylalanine counted. Here the CDR3 DNA is all that survives: 48 bases in frame from base 1. The junction carries 10 bases between V and J, which are trimmed by 1 base and 0 bases respectively.

The receptor's source is a woman aged 25 to 39 in good health and CMV-seropositive. Sequencing was performed on PBMCs. The chain couples TRBV11-2 to TRBJ2-1; TRBD2 is a possible D gene, resting on 5 matching bases. The nucleotide sequence is given as TGTGCCAGCAGCTTAGCGCGGGCCCTCTCCTACAATGAGCAGTTCTTC. Translation gives CASSLARALSYNEQFF.